The rows below give T cell receptor beta chains drawn from one sample of a study of blood T cell repertoires in COVID-19. This table comes from immunoSEQ multiplex PCR, and its TCRdb copy is limited to in-frame clones, with some not included. The sample shows roughly 140,000 clones, 60% to 80% of them seen only once. The specimen sequenced was peripheral blood. All receptors derive from a man aged 50 to 59 with active or convalescent COVID-19. Each CDR3 is given with its conserved first and last residue. A D gene is named only where the DNA matches it firmly. Expanded clones get a size class; other rows say once, few or many, or leave the size out.

>.|.|TRBJ1-6|TRBV30
TGTGCCTGCTCCCAAGGGAGATCCTATAATTCACCCCTCCACTTT
CACSQGRSYNSPLHF
>.|.|TRBJ1-4|TRBV18
TGTGCCAGCTCACCTACAGCAGGGGCAACTAATGAAAAACTGTTTTTT
CASSPTAGATNEKLFF
>TRBD2|.|TRBJ2-1|TRBV10-3
TGTGCCATCAGGGCGGGAGCTTTCGATGAGCAGTTCTTC
CAIRAGAFDEQFF
>.|.|TRBJ1-1|TRBV7-3
TGTGCCAGCACCCTAGGGGCATCGAACACTGAAGCTTTCTTT
CASTLGASNTEAFF
>.|.|TRBJ2-7|TRBV11-2
TGTGCCAGCAGCTTAGGGCTAGCGAACGAGCAGTACTTC
CASSLGLANEQYF
>.|few|TRBJ1-2|TRBV11-2
TGTGCCAGCAGCTTAGGTTTGGGGGGGTACTCGAGGGGTGGCTACACCTTC
CASSLGLGGYSRGGYTF
>TRBD1|.|TRBJ1-5|TRBV28
TGTGCCAGCAGTTTATTGGCAGGGGGAGGCCAGCCCCAGCATTTT
CASSLLAGGGQPQHF
>.|.|TRBJ2-7|TRBV11-2
TGTGCCAGCAGCCTCCAGGGTTACGAGCAGTACTTC
CASSLQGYEQYF
>.|.|TRBJ2-1|TRBV29-1
TGCAGCGTGCCTGGGTCGGGGGAGCAGTTCTTC
CSVPGSGEQFF
>TRBD2|few|TRBJ2-5|TRBV9
TGTGCCAGCAGCGTAGGCCAGGGAGGGGAGACCCAGTACTTC
CASSVGQGGETQYF
>TRBD1|.|TRBJ2-7|TRBV3-1/TRBV3-2
TGTGCCAGCAGCGTGGACAGGACCTACGAGCAGTACTTC
CASSVDRTYEQYF